This paragraph reports one T cell receptor beta chain. These data originate in a study of blood T cell repertoires in COVID-19. Sequenced by immunoSEQ multiplex PCR; TCRdb stores in-frame clones only, minus some. The top ten hold over 0.9% of the sample, which has 380,000 or so clones, roughly 90% seen once. Researchers sorted participants into cohorts using their self-reported clinical history. The sequencing sample was made of PBMCs or T cells enriched from blood (not recorded which). The receptor was derived from a woman aged 25-40 years with acute COVID-19.

CDR3 nucleotides: TGTGCCAGCAGCTTGAAGGGGTTCACCGGGGAGCTGTTTTTT. Translating it yields CASSLKGFTGELFF. The chain is built from TRBV7-2 and TRBJ2-2, with D possibly matching TRBD1 (5 bases). The ends were cut back, 3 bases at V and 4 bases at J, with 9 bases in the middle. Germline V gene data show CDR1 as SGHTA and CDR2 as FQGNSA. CDR3 length: 14 amino acids.